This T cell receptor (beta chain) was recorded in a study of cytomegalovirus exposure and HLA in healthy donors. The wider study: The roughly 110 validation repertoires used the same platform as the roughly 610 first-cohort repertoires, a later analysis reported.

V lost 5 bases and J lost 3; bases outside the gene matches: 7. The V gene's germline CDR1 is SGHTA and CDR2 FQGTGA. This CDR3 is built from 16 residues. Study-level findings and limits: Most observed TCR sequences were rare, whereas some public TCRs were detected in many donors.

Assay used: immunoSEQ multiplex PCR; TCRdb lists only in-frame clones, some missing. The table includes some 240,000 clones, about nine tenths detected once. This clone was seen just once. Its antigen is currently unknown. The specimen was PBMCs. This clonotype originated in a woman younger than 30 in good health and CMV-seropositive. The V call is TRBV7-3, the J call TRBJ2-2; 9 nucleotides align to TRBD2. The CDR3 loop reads CASSPLAGWDTGELFF. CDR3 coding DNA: TGTGCCAGCAGCCCTCTAGCGGGATGGGACACCGGGGAGCTGTTTTTT.